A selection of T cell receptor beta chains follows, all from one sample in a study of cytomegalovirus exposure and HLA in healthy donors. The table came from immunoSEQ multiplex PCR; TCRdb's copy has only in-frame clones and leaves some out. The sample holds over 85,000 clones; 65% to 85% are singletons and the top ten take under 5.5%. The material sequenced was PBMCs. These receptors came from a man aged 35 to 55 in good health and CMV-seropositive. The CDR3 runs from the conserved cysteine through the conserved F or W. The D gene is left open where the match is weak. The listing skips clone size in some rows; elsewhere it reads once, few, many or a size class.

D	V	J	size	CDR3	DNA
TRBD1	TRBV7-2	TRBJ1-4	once	CASSLYGTGDREKLFF	TGTGCCAGCAGCTTATATGGGACAGGGGACCGTGAAAAACTGTTTTTT
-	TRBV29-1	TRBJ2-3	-	CSVEVGRARTDTQYF	TGCAGCGTTGAAGTGGGCAGGGCCCGCACAGATACGCAGTATTTT
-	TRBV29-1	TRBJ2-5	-	CSVEATGALGTQYF	TGCAGCGTTGAGGCGACAGGCGCTTTGGGGACCCAGTACTTC
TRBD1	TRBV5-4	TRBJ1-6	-	CASSLGTGGNSPLHF	TGTGCCAGCAGCTTGGGCACAGGGGGCAATTCACCCCTCCACTTT
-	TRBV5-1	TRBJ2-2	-	CASSLTVLANTGELFF	TGCGCCAGCAGCTTGACAGTTCTCGCGAACACCGGGGAGCTGTTTTTT
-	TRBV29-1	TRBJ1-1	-	CSVVRGEREAFF	TGCAGCGTTGTTCGGGGGGAAAGGGAAGCTTTCTTT
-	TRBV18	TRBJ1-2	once	CASSPGQTVAYGYTF	TGTGCCAGCTCACCCGGACAGACAGTCGCCTATGGCTACACCTTC
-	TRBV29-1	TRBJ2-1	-	CSVERQDNEQFF	TGCAGCGTTGAAAGGCAGGACAATGAGCAGTTCTTC
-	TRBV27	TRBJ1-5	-	CASSLARVNQPQHF	TGTGCCAGCAGTTTAGCGAGGGTCAATCAGCCCCAGCATTTT
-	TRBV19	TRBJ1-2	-	CASRSEASLYYGYTF	TGTGCCAGTAGGAGTGAGGCCTCACTTTACTATGGCTACACCTTC
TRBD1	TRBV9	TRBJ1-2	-	CASSVGQGEAEIKGYTF	TGTGCCAGCAGCGTTGGACAGGGCGAAGCCGAGATTAAGGGCTACACCTTC
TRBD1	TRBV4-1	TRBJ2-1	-	CASSHRLSGTGVNEQFF	TGCGCCAGCAGCCACCGATTATCCGGGACAGGGGTCAATGAGCAGTTCTTC
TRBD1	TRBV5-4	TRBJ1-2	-	CASSLDRGYHYGYTF	TGTGCCAGCAGCCTGGACAGGGGCTACCACTATGGCTACACCTTC
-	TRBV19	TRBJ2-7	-	CASSRDFSSYEQYF	TGTGCCAGTAGCCGGGACTTTAGCTCCTACGAGCAGTACTTC
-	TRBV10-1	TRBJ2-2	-	CASSLGQPGAGELFF	TGCGCCAGCAGTCTCGGACAGCCAGGGGCCGGGGAGCTGTTTTTT
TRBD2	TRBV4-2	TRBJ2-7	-	CASSPLSGRAPYEQYF	TGTGCCAGCAGCCCCTTGAGCGGGAGGGCCCCCTACGAGCAGTACTTC
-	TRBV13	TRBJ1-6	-	CATTRAKGSPLHF	TGTGCCACAACCAGGGCCAAGGGGTCACCCCTCCACTTT
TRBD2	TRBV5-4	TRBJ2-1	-	CASIQAGGRNEQFF	TGTGCCAGCATCCAAGCGGGGGGGCGGAATGAGCAGTTCTTC
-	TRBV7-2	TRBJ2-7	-	CASSLVRDSYEQYF	TGTGCCAGCAGCTTAGTTCGGGACTCCTACGAGCAGTACTTC
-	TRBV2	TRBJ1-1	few	CASSTSGETEAFF	TGTGCCAGCAGCACTTCAGGGGAGACTGAAGCTTTCTTT
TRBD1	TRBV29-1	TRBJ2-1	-	CSVDRAYNEQFF	TGCAGCGTGGACAGGGCCTACAATGAGCAGTTCTTC
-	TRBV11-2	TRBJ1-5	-	CASSFTGDQPQHF	TGTGCCAGCAGCTTTACCGGGGATCAGCCCCAGCATTTT
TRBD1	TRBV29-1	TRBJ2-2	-	CSVGSGTVNTGELFF	TGCAGCGTTGGATCCGGGACAGTTAACACCGGGGAGCTGTTTTTT
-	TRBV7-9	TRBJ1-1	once	CASSPTGQRGWGTEAFF	TGTGCCAGCAGCCCGACCGGACAGAGAGGATGGGGCACTGAAGCTTTCTTT
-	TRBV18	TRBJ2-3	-	CASSPTGTDTQYF	TGTGCCAGCTCACCTACAGGGACAGATACGCAGTATTTT
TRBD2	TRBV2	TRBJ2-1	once	CASSTGTSFDNEQFF	TGTGCCAGCAGCACCGGGACTAGCTTCGACAATGAGCAGTTCTTC
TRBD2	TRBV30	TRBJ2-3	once	CAWSVGLAGQETQYF	TGTGCCTGGAGTGTAGGACTAGCGGGGCAGGAAACGCAGTATTTT
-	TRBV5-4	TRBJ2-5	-	CASSAAPSRTETQYF	TGTGCCAGCAGCGCCGCCCCTAGTAGGACTGAGACCCAGTACTTC
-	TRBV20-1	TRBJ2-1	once	CRAQQGNEQFF	TGCAGGGCACAACAGGGCAATGAGCAGTTCTTC
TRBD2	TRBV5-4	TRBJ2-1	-	CASSLVGTSSYNEQFF	TGTGCCAGCAGCTTGGTGGGGACTAGCTCCTACAATGAGCAGTTCTTC
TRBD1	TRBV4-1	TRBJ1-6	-	CASSQDLPQGPADNSPLHF	TGCGCCAGCAGCCAAGATCTCCCACAGGGGCCCGCGGATAATTCACCCCTCCACTTT
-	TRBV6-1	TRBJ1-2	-	CASSSLGGGYGYTF	TGTGCCAGCAGTTCTCTCGGCGGGGGCTATGGCTACACCTTC
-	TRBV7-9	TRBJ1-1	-	CASSLSSGGLAYTEAFF	TGTGCCAGCAGCTTATCCTCGGGGGGGCTAGCGTACACTGAAGCTTTCTTT
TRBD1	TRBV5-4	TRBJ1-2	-	CASRDPGQGNYGYTF	TGTGCCAGCAGGGATCCGGGACAGGGGAACTATGGCTACACCTTC
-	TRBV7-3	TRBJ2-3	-	CASSRGAFTDTQYF	TGTGCCAGCAGCCGCGGCGCTTTTACAGATACGCAGTATTTT
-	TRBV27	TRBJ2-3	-	CASSSINLSTDTQYF	TGTGCCAGCAGTTCTATAAATCTGAGCACAGATACGCAGTATTTT